Presented here are 31 T cell receptor beta chains from one specimen sequenced in a study of T cells after yellow fever vaccination. Each CDR3 protein is one row after TCRdb ran MiXCR on the 5' RACE reads. The table lists 450,000 to 600,000 distinct CDR3 sequences, 13% of them singletons, with 11% to 15% in the top ten. The input for sequencing was PBMCs, taken on the day of the yellow fever booster vaccination. Source of these receptors: a young man who received the YFV17D yellow fever vaccine.

To note about this clonotype: Germline is not matched at one junction end, which may reflect a read error. J is TRBJ1-4 and V is TRBV3-1; 7 bases agree with TRBD1. The CDR3 runs to 17 residues. CDR1 LGHDT and CDR2 YNNKEL come from the germline V gene (reference sequence). CDR3 sequence: CACSRIFPGQPSEKLFF. CDR3 DNA: TGTGCCTGCAGCCGCATCTTTCCGGGACAGCCTTCTGAAAAACTGTTTTTT.

This clonotype has ten or more counts. The gene calls are TRBV6-2 or TRBV6-3 and TRBJ2-7; TRBD1 matches at 12 bases. J lost 3 bases, V lost 6 bases, and 6 bases had no gene match. Germline CDR1 is MNHEY and CDR2 is SVGEGT. The CDR3 contains 15 residues. DNA of the CDR3: TGTGCCAGCAGCCTCCGGGACAGGGGGCGCTACGAGCAGTACTTC. Translation gives CASSLRDRGRYEQYF.

The V and J genes are TRBV20-1 and TRBJ2-1; TRBD2 might be the D (6 bases). Germline CDR1 and CDR2: DFQATT and SNEGSKA (reference sequence). This CDR3 has 13 residues. Between the trimmed V and J ends, which lost 6 bases and 10 bases, there was a span of 19 bases. Here the CDR3 DNA reads TGCAGTGCCAAAACCCCCTTCCGGGAGGAGCAGTTCTTC. Translated, it gives CSAKTPFREEQFF.

This clonotype has more than one count but fewer than ten. This may stem from a read error, because a much larger clone lies one nucleotide away. V usage is TRBV7-6 and J usage is TRBJ2-7, with D unresolved. The V end lost 5 bases, the J end lost 4 bases, and 15 bases lay between the germline ends. The CDR3 has 14 residues. The germline V gene encodes CDR1 SGHVS and CDR2 FNYEAQ. The DNA of the CDR3 is TGTGCCAGCAGCCCACTCCCTCTAGGATACGAGCAGTACTTC. Its protein product is CASSPLPLGYEQYF.

CDR3 sequence reads: CASRGSDEQFF. In nucleotides, the CDR3 is TGTGCCAGCCGCGGGAGCGATGAGCAGTTCTTC. This chain joins TRBV7-8 and TRBJ2-1; TRBD2 matches at 7 bases. Unmatched junction bases numbered 3, after V lost 8 bases and J lost 8 bases. Germline CDR1 SGHVS, CDR2 FQNEAQ. The CDR3 consists of 11 residues.

This clonotype was seen more than once but under ten times. The chain recombines TRBV9 with TRBJ2-7; 9 nucleotides agree with TRBD2. Germline lookup yields CDR1 SGDLS and CDR2 YYNGEE. Trimming took 2 bases from V and 2 from J; bases not matched to a gene: 8. The CDR3 length is 16 residues. CDR3: CASSVGSAGGAYEQYF. CDR3 nucleotide sequence: TGTGCCAGCAGCGTGGGTTCTGCGGGAGGGGCCTACGAGCAGTACTTC.

This clonotype was seen ten or more times. V gene TRBV7-2 combines with J gene TRBJ1-3; no firm D call. Germline assignment: CDR1 SGHTA and CDR2 FQGNSA. V was clipped by 1 base and J by 0 bases, with 7 bases between them. This CDR3 region has 15 residues. CDR3 in amino acids: CASSLVLTSGNTIYF. The CDR3, as DNA: TGTGCCAGCAGCTTAGTCCTCACCTCTGGAAACACCATATATTTT.

This clonotype was recorded a few times. The chain recombines TRBV5-1 with TRBJ2-1, with D possibly being TRBD2 (5 bases). The germline gives CDR1 SGHRS, CDR2 YFSETQ. The CDR3 is made up of 14 amino acids. The germline V and J ends were trimmed by 4 bases and 6 bases, with 14 bases remaining between them. The CDR3 loop is CASSPRDSVNEQFF. CDR3 coding DNA: TGCGCCAGCAGCCCTAGGGATAGCGTCAATGAGCAGTTCTTC.

The CDR3 bases are TGTGCCAGCATCACTAGGGTAGGGGACATGAACACTGAAGCTTTCTTT. Protein: CASITRVGDMNTEAFF. V gene TRBV7-9 combines with J gene TRBJ1-1; a possible D gene is TRBD1 (6 bases). CDR1 and CDR2 (germline): SEHNR, FQNEAQ (reference sequence). Trimming left V 7 bases short and J 0 bases short, with 18 bases between. The CDR3 spans 16 residues.

This chain joins TRBV5-8 and TRBJ2-7, with D perhaps matching TRBD2 (5 bases). The CDR3 runs to 13 residues. Germline lookup yields CDR1 SGHTS and CDR2 YDEGEE. Trimming removed 9 bases from V and 2 bases from J, with 15 bases in between. CDR3 sequence: CAMSRGLAYEQYF. CDR3 in DNA: TGTGCCATGAGCCGAGGGCTAGCCTACGAGCAGTACTTC.

The rearrangement uses TRBV6-2 or TRBV6-3 and TRBJ2-1, with TRBD2 matching 7 bases. Looked up from germline, CDR1 is MNHEY and CDR2 is SVGEGT. This CDR3 is built from 14 residues. Germline trimming cut 2 bases from V and 2 bases from J; bases unmatched to any gene: 0. CDR3 amino acids: CASSYGLAYNEQFF. In DNA, the CDR3 is TGTGCCAGCAGTTACGGACTAGCCTACAATGAGCAGTTCTTC.

This chain connects TRBV7-2 to TRBJ2-7; tentative D call: TRBD2 (6 bases). The CDR3 loop spans 14 amino acids. The V end was cut by 4 bases, the J end by 5 bases, with 15 bases between. Germline V gene sequence: CDR1 SGHTA, CDR2 FQGNSA. As DNA, the CDR3 is TGTGCCAGCAGCTCTGATGCGCGGGATGACGAGCAGTACTTC. This encodes CASSSDARDDEQYF.

The V call is TRBV27, the J call TRBJ2-7; no clear D. The CDR3 sequence is 13 residues long. From germline, CDR1 is MNHEY and CDR2 SMNVEV (reference sequence). The V end was cut by 5 bases, the J end by 0 bases, with 8 bases between. DNA of the CDR3: TGTGCCAGCAGTAATACCGTCTCCTACGAGCAGTACTTC. Its translation is CASSNTVSYEQYF.

This clonotype occurred a few times. V gene TRBV4-3 combines with J gene TRBJ2-3, with 11 bases lining up with TRBD2. Germline loops: CDR1 LGHNA, CDR2 YSLEER. The CDR3 runs 17 residues. The V and J ends lost 4 bases and 2 bases, in that order; junction bases with no gene match: 8. DNA of the CDR3: TGCGCCAGCAGCCCTTATGTGACTAGCGGGGCCACAGATACGCAGTATTTT. Encoded protein: CASSPYVTSGATDTQYF.

This clonotype was counted many times. The chain employs TRBV3-1 and TRBJ2-3; D uncertain. In germline, CDR1 is LGHDT, CDR2 YNNKEL (reference sequence). V lost 0 bases and J 2 bases, leaving 12 bases between the germline ends. There are 16 residues in the CDR3. The CDR3 DNA follows: TGTGCCAGCAGCCAAGAGAGCCGCCCCTTCACAGATACGCAGTATTTT. It codes for CASSQESRPFTDTQYF.

The chain links TRBV6-1 to TRBJ2-7; 13 bases are shared with TRBD2. The junction had 9 bases not matched to a gene; V was cut back by 6 bases and J by 7 bases. There are 15 residues in the CDR3. Looked up from germline, CDR1 is MNHNS and CDR2 is SASEGT. CDR3 residues: CASRKGLAGVWEQYF. Written as DNA, the CDR3 is TGTGCCAGCAGAAAAGGACTAGCGGGAGTTTGGGAGCAGTACTTC.

The J gene is TRBJ2-7, the V gene TRBV6-2 or TRBV6-3; TRBD2 matches at 11 bases. From germline, CDR1 is MNHEY and CDR2 SVGEGT. The J segment lost 6 bases and the V segment lost 7 bases, leaving 5 bases of the junction unmatched. The CDR3 is 13 amino acids. The CDR3 reads CASITGTSGEQYF. CDR3 bases: TGTGCCAGCATCACCGGGACTAGCGGCGAGCAGTACTTC.

This sequence joins TRBV20-1 and TRBJ2-3; the match to TRBD1 covers 8 bases. Germline CDR1 DFQATT, CDR2 SNEGSKA (reference sequence). V lost 4 bases, J lost 2 bases, and 8 bases stayed unmatched. The CDR3 totals 15 residues. CDR3 sequence (DNA): TGCAGTGCTACGCGAGACAGGGGCTTCACAGATACGCAGTATTTT. Protein: CSATRDRGFTDTQYF.

A few counts support this clonotype. In nucleotides, the CDR3 is TGTGCCAGCAGTTTCGGTAGGGAGGGGCCCCAGCATTTT. Translation: CASSFGREGPQHF. This chain links TRBV12-3 or TRBV12-4 with TRBJ1-5, with unresolved D. The CDR3 runs to 13 residues. V lost 3 bases to trimming and J lost 9 bases, with 12 bases between them.

This chain uses TRBV12-3 or TRBV12-4 with TRBJ2-7; D is unresolved. CDR3 size: 12 residues. The V end was cut by 5 bases, the J end by 9 bases, with 14 bases between. CDR3 protein: CASSLDSPPQYF. The CDR3 nucleotides are TGTGCCAGCAGTCTAGACTCCCCCCCGCAGTACTTC.

This clonotype was observed at least ten times. J is TRBJ2-1 and V is TRBV24-1, with D possibly being TRBD1 (7 bases). Per germline, CDR1 KGHDR and CDR2 SFDVKD. This CDR3 contains 17 residues. V was trimmed by 0 bases and J by 0 bases, leaving 11 bases between them. This CDR3 reads CATSDLWRGRSYNEQFF. Written as DNA, the CDR3 is TGTGCCACCAGTGATTTGTGGAGGGGGCGCTCCTACAATGAGCAGTTCTTC.

The gene calls are TRBV5-4 and TRBJ2-7, with 7 bases lining up with TRBD2. V shed 3 bases, J shed 3 bases, and the junction held 9 bases outside the gene matches. The CDR3 extends over 15 amino acids. From germline, CDR1 is SGHNT and CDR2 YYREEE (reference sequence). The CDR3 DNA sequence: TGTGCCAGCAGCTGGGACGGGACTACGTTCTACGAGCAGTACTTC. It translates to CASSWDGTTFYEQYF. The full variable domain, rest sourced from reference TRBV5-4 and TRBJ2-7, is ETGVTQSPTHLIKTRGQQVTLRCSSQSGHNTVSWYQQALGQGPQFIFQYYREEENGRGNFPPRFSGLQFPNYSSELNVNALELDDSALYLCASSWDGTTFYEQYFGPGTRLTVT.

This clonotype was picked up a small number of times. This chain connects TRBV29-1 to TRBJ2-5, with D hard to call. Trimming stripped 5 bases from V and 0 bases from J, with 4 bases between. Germline V gene data show CDR1 as SQVTM and CDR2 as ANQGSEA. This CDR3 has 11 amino acids. CDR3 nucleotides: TGCAGCGTTAACTACCAAGAGACCCAGTACTTC. This encodes CSVNYQETQYF.

This chain connects TRBV7-6 to TRBJ2-3; D not resolved. V shed 5 bases and J shed 4 bases, with 13 bases lying between them. Germline V CDR1 and CDR2: SGHVS, FNYEAQ. The CDR3 runs 14 residues. Here the CDR3 reads CASSTRASSDTQYF. In nucleotides, the CDR3 is TGTGCCAGCAGCACCCGGGCCTCCTCAGATACGCAGTATTTT.

This clonotype was picked up a small number of times. The J gene is TRBJ2-2, the V gene TRBV30; a weak D match, TRBD2 (5 bases). V gave up 2 bases and J gave up 4 bases, with 11 bases separating them. Germline V gives CDR1 GTSNPN, CDR2 SVGIG (reference sequence). This CDR3 is built from 14 residues. DNA of the CDR3: TGTGCCTGGAGTCTGGGGAGCGGCACCGGGGAGCTGTTTTTT. Its protein is CAWSLGSGTGELFF. Full variable domain (remainder filled in from reference TRBV30 and TRBJ2-2): SQTIHQWPATLVQPVGSPLSLECTVEGTSNPNLYWYRQAAGRGLQLLFYSVGIGQISSEVPQNLSASRPQDRQFILSSKKLLLSDSGFYLCAWSLGSGTGELFFGEGSRLTVL.

This clonotype has just a few counts. V gene TRBV5-6 combines with J gene TRBJ2-5, with 9 bases fitting TRBD1. Trimming removed 1 base from V and 4 bases from J; junction bases left unmatched: 5. Germline V gene sequence: CDR1 SGHDT, CDR2 YYEEEE. The length of the CDR3 is 15 residues. CDR3 nucleotides: TGTGCCAGCAGCTTGATGGGGACAGGGCGAGAGACCCAGTACTTC. Amino acid sequence: CASSLMGTGRETQYF. Variable domain in full (rest from reference TRBV5-6 and TRBJ2-5): DAGVTQSPTHLIKTRGQQVTLRCSPKSGHDTVSWYQQALGQGPQFIFQYYEEEERQRGNFPDRFSGHQFPNYSSELNVNALLLGDSALYLCASSLMGTGRETQYFGPGTRLLVL.

This clonotype was counted only a few times. The chain is built from TRBV5-1 and TRBJ2-1; weak D call: TRBD1 (5 bases). The CDR3 totals 16 residues. Germline loops: CDR1 SGHRS, CDR2 YFSETQ. Trimming cost V 0 bases and J 3 bases, with 13 bases left between them. The CDR3 DNA sequence: TGCGCCAGCAGCTTGGAGGGGCGGTCCGTCTACAATGAGCAGTTCTTC. It specifies CASSLEGRSVYNEQFF.

This clonotype was seen only a few times. The rearrangement joins TRBV5-1 to TRBJ2-3; D perhaps matches TRBD2 (6 bases). Germline CDR1 SGHRS, CDR2 YFSETQ. V lost 4 bases and J lost 5, with 11 bases in between. This CDR3 comprises 13 residues. In DNA, the CDR3 is TGCGCCAGCAGCCATAGCGGAGTAGATACGCAGTATTTT. The encoded protein is CASSHSGVDTQYF.

In its sample, this clonotype was seen a few times. V is TRBV18 and J is TRBJ2-7; TRBD2 matches 11 bases. V was clipped by 4 bases and J by 3 bases; unmatched bases: 8. Per the germline V gene, CDR1 is KGHSH and CDR2 is LQKENI. The CDR3 is made up of 16 amino acids. The CDR3 loop reads CASSLQPGLAVYEQYF. In DNA, the CDR3 is TGTGCCAGCTCACTACAACCGGGACTAGCGGTCTACGAGCAGTACTTC.

The table lists this clonotype with a few counts. The CDR3 DNA follows: TGTGCCAGCAGGACCCTAGCGGGAGGGATCTACAATGAGCAGTTCTTC. Translated: CASRTLAGGIYNEQFF. V usage is TRBV6-2 or TRBV6-3 and J usage is TRBJ2-1; 12 bases match TRBD2. The V segment lost 6 bases and the J segment 3 bases; nucleotides outside the gene matches: 6. Per germline, CDR1 MNHEY and CDR2 SVGEGT. The CDR3 runs 16 residues.

The V call is TRBV12-3 or TRBV12-4, the J call TRBJ2-1, with 14 bases matching TRBD2. CDR3 length: 16 amino acids. V trimming: 6 bases; J trimming: 9 bases; junction bases outside the gene matches: 10. The CDR3 DNA reads as TGTGCCAGCAGCCTAGTGACTAGCGGGAGGGGAGGTGAGCAGTTCTTC. Translated: CASSLVTSGRGGEQFF.